The 15 T cell receptor beta chains given below trace back to one sample, sequenced in a study of T cells in tumors after PD-1 blockade. Only in-frame clones appear in the TCRdb table, and some are missing; sequencing was by immunoSEQ multiplex PCR. Among 40,000 to 55,000 clones listed, more than 70% were seen once. The sequencing used PBMCs, collected before anti-PD-1 treatment. Receptor source: a human donor with basal cell carcinoma.

This clone was counted a single time. The chain is built from TRBV2 and TRBJ2-7; D is uncertain. The CDR3 is 14 amino acids. Trimming left V 3 bases short and J 5 bases short, with 14 bases between. Per germline, CDR1 SNHLY and CDR2 FYNNEI. CDR3 bases: TGTGCCAGCAGTGATAGAACGATGGGCCACGAGCAGTACTTC. It specifies CASSDRTMGHEQYF.

The chain links TRBV20-1 to TRBJ1-1; the D is unclear. Germline CDR1 is DFQATT and CDR2 is SNEGSKA (reference sequence). This CDR3 contains 13 residues. Trimming pared 3 bases from V and 0 bases from J, leaving 8 bases between. The CDR3 protein is CSASSQVNTEAFF. DNA for the CDR3: TGCAGTGCTAGTAGTCAGGTGAACACTGAAGCTTTCTTT.

J is TRBJ2-1 and V is TRBV9, with 11 bases lining up with TRBD2. Germline assignment: CDR1 SGDLS and CDR2 YYNGEE. This CDR3 is built from 14 residues. With V trimmed by 3 bases and J by 5 bases, 1 base remained unmatched. The CDR3 DNA is TGTGCCAGCAGCGCGGGACTAGCGGACAATGAGCAGTTCTTC. It is translated as CASSAGLADNEQFF.

A single count supports this clone. The rearrangement links TRBV4-1 to TRBJ1-5; D ambiguous. This CDR3 region has 16 residues. Germline CDR1 reads MGHRA; CDR2 reads YSYEKL. V was cut by 0 bases and J by 1 base, with 10 bases left in between. The CDR3, as DNA: TGCGCCAGCAGCCAAGAAGGAGGGAGGAGCAATCAGCCCCAGCATTTT. Its translation is CASSQEGGRSNQPQHF.

The chain joins TRBV6-5 to TRBJ2-3, with D perhaps TRBD1 (7 bases). Trimming cost V 6 bases and J 1 base, with 11 bases left between them. The CDR3 covers 14 residues. In germline, CDR1 is MNHEY, CDR2 SVGAGI. CDR3 amino acids: CASSAGQRTDTQYF. CDR3 DNA sequence: TGTGCCAGCAGCGCGGGACAGCGCACAGATACGCAGTATTTT.

This chain joins TRBV4-1 and TRBJ1-1, with TRBD1 as a possible D gene (6 bases). The CDR3 loop spans 16 amino acids. Germline CDR1 and CDR2: MGHRA and YSYEKL. Trimming cost V 1 base and J 4 bases, with 16 bases left between them. This CDR3 reads CASSQAGDITGTEAFF. CDR3 DNA: TGCGCCAGCAGCCAAGCCGGGGACATAACGGGCACTGAAGCTTTCTTT.

The chain has TRBV9 and TRBJ1-1; TRBD1 aligns across 9 bases. The junction had 9 bases not matched to a gene; V was cut back by 0 bases and J by 3 bases. The CDR3 runs 17 residues. In germline, CDR1 is SGDLS, CDR2 YYNGEE. The CDR3 here is CASSVVTSDRGDTEAFF. CDR3 nucleotides: TGTGCCAGCAGCGTAGTAACGTCGGACAGGGGTGACACTGAAGCTTTCTTT.

The chain uses TRBV9 and TRBJ1-4; 8 bases are a match to TRBD1. CDR1 and CDR2 (germline): SGDLS, YYNGEE. CDR3 length: 18 amino acids. V shed 3 bases and J 0 bases; nucleotides not matched to a gene: 10. The CDR3 is CASSATGTGMSTNEKLFF. The DNA of the CDR3 is TGTGCCAGCAGCGCAACAGGGACAGGAATGTCAACTAATGAAAAACTGTTTTTT.

As to this clone: Its ends do not fully match the called genes, so a read error is possible. V usage is TRBV5-5 and J usage is TRBJ1-3; 8 bases are shared with TRBD1. Germline CDR1 is SGHKS and CDR2 is YYEKEE (reference sequence). This CDR3 comprises 17 residues. The CDR3 loop is CVSSRTLQGGSGNTIYF. The DNA for the CDR3 is TGTGTCAGCAGCCGAACTTTACAGGGGGGATCTGGAAACACCATATATTTT.

The V gene is TRBV9, the J gene TRBJ2-1; D gene unclear. This CDR3 region has 14 residues. Germline V lookup: CDR1 SGDLS, CDR2 YYNGEE. The V end lost 4 bases, the J end lost 7 bases, and 15 bases lay between the germline ends. The CDR3 loop is CASSRMELFNEQFF. In DNA, the CDR3 is TGTGCCAGCAGCCGTATGGAACTATTTAATGAGCAGTTCTTC.

DNA for the CDR3: TGTGCCAGCAGTTGGTCGGGACAGAACTATGGCTACACCTTC. It codes for CASSWSGQNYGYTF. The V and J genes are TRBV27 and TRBJ1-2, with 7 bases that match TRBD1. V was clipped by 4 bases and J by 2 bases; unmatched bases: 4. CDR3 size: 14 residues. The germline CDR1 and CDR2 sequences are MNHEY and SMNVEV (reference sequence).

The chain links TRBV14 to TRBJ2-5; D is undetermined. The CDR3 is 12 amino acids. Germline lookup yields CDR1 SGHDN and CDR2 FVKESK. Trimming removed 0 bases from V and 5 bases from J, with 4 bases in between. CDR3 amino acids: CASSQDWETQYF. In DNA, the CDR3 is TGTGCCAGCAGCCAAGATTGGGAGACCCAGTACTTC.

This chain connects TRBV15 to TRBJ2-2; 7 bases fit TRBD1. CDR3 length: 16 residues. V dropped 3 bases and J dropped 3; count of bases not matched to a gene: 7. Germline V gene sequence: CDR1 LNHNV, CDR2 YYDKDF (reference sequence). This chain's CDR3 is CATSSPGQSYTGELFF. The CDR3 coding sequence is TGTGCCACCAGCAGCCCGGGACAGAGCTACACCGGGGAGCTGTTTTTT.

This clone is judged medium-sized (0.01 to 0.1%). The gene calls are TRBV9 and TRBJ1-2; 9 positions agree with TRBD1. This CDR3 is 17 amino acids long. V shed 8 bases, J shed 1 base, and the junction held 15 bases outside the gene matches. Germline lookup yields CDR1 SGDLS and CDR2 YYNGEE. CDR3 loop: CASEGPGTGKDNYGYTF. Here the CDR3 DNA reads TGTGCCAGTGAGGGCCCAGGGACAGGGAAAGATAACTATGGCTACACCTTC.

V gene TRBV4-2 combines with J gene TRBJ2-6; 7 bases are a match to TRBD1. Unmatched junction bases numbered 9, after V lost 4 bases and J lost 0 bases. Per germline, CDR1 LGHNA and CDR2 YNFKEQ. CDR3 length: 18 amino acids. DNA of the CDR3: TGTGCCAGCAGCCGATCCGGGACAGCTGTCTCTGGGGCCAACGTCCTGACTTTC. Translating gives CASSRSGTAVSGANVLTF.